The 5 T cell receptor beta chains given below trace back to one sample, sequenced in a study of human T cells and chemical hapten exposure. Time point in this sample: patch test 2, 6 weeks after DPC sensitization. Noted treatment: therapeutic diphenylcyclopropenone sensitization with weekly scalp DPC. TCRdb used MiXCR to reprocess the RACE reads, holding one entry per CDR3 protein. The profile shows some 350,000 distinct CDR3 sequences, roughly 6.3% of them singletons. The specimen was whole blood, collected in connection with sensitization to the hapten diphenylcyclopropenone (DPC). The origin of the receptors is a woman in her late teens or twenties with alopecia areata. Some clones in this sample may be carry-over from other donors' samples.

The chain couples TRBV4-3 to TRBJ2-3; 8 nucleotides align to TRBD2. The length of the CDR3 is 16 residues. Trimming cost V 0 bases and J 6 bases; bases outside gene matches: 8. The germline gives CDR1 LGHNA, CDR2 YSLEER. CDR3 amino acids: CASSQDVPGGRDTQYF. The CDR3 nucleotides are TGCGCCAGCAGCCAAGATGTCCCGGGGGGGCGGGATACGCAGTATTTT.

This clonotype showed up many times. This chain joins TRBV5-1 and TRBJ1-1; D not certain. From germline, CDR1 is SGHRS and CDR2 YFSETQ. Trimming took off 0 bases at V and 0 bases at J, with 9 bases between the two ends. The CDR3 totals 15 residues. This CDR3 reads CASSLGGRVNTEAFF. In DNA, the CDR3 is TGCGCCAGCAGCTTGGGAGGAAGGGTGAACACTGAAGCTTTCTTT.

This clonotype turned up a few times. The rearrangement uses TRBV4-2 and TRBJ1-2; D ambiguous. Trimming shortened V by 1 base and J by 0 bases, and 6 bases separated the two germline ends. CDR1 is LGHNA, CDR2 YNFKEQ, per germline. CDR3 length: 14 amino acids. The CDR3 nucleotides are TGTGCCAGCAGCCAAGGTATAGCTAACTATGGCTACACCTTC. It yields the protein CASSQGIANYGYTF.

This clonotype has more than one count but fewer than ten. The gene calls are TRBV7-8 and TRBJ1-5; D is uncertain. Trimming took 0 bases from V and 0 from J, leaving 9 bases between them. In germline, CDR1 is SGHVS, CDR2 FQNEAQ. This CDR3 is built from 16 residues. The CDR3 DNA follows: TGTGCCAGCAGCTTAGCTGGCAGGTATAGCAATCAGCCCCAGCATTTT. Translation: CASSLAGRYSNQPQHF.

The rearrangement links TRBV10-3 to TRBJ2-1; 8 bases are a match to TRBD2. This CDR3 is built from 13 residues. Germline values: CDR1 ENHRY, CDR2 SYGVKD. V gave up 7 bases and J gave up 5 bases; unmatched junction bases: 4. CDR3: CAITLAGDNEQFF. The CDR3 DNA reads TGTGCCATCACCCTAGCGGGTGACAATGAGCAGTTCTTC.